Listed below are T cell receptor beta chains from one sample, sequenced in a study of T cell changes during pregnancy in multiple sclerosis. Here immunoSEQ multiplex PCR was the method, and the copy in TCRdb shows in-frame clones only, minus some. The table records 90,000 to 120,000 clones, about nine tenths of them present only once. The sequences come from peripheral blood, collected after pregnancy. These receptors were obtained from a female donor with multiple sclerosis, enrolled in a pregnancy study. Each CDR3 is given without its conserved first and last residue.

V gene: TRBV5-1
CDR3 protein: ASSDGGGAPSTDTQY

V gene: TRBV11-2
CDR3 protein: ASSPARGLSSTDTQY

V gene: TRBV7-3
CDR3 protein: ASSYGAGGPEETQY

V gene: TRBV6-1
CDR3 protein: ASSEGTGGNTIY

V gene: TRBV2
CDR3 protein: ASRGDRAGNTIY

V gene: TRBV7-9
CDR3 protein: ASSPPNREETQY

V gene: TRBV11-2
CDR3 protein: ASSSFLADAQY

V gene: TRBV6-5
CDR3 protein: ASSYYAGDSNQPQH

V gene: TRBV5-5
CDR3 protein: ASSLDRGGSPLH

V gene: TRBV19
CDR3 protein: ASSPLAGGGDTQY

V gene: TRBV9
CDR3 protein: ASTRGLEDETQY

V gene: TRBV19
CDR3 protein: ASSFTDTQY

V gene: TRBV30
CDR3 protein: AWTRSRGGSPLH

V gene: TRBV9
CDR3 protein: ASSVEVGAGNTIY

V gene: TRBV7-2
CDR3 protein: ASSLVSGTSGGFYNEQF

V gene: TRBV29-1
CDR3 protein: SVDSSGTVGTEAF

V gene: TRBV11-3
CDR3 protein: ASSLDPTDTQY

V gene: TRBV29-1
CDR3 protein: SVWTPPGELF

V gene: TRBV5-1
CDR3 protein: ASSQDGTGGGEKLF

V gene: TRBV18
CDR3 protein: ASSLQQGSNSPLH

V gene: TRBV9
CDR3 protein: ASSVALSTDTQY

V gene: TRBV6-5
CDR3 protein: ASSSLGERGRNEQF

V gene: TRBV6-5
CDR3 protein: ASSYRDFNYGYT

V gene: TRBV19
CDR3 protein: ASSPSPIHQPQH

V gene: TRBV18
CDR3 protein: ASSPGRPADSNQPQH

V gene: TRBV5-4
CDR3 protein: ASSWVTGPLH

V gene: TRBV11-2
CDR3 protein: ASTPWGPEAF

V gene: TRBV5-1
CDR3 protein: ASSDPRGGRNEQF

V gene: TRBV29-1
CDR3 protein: SVAGHLDTEAF

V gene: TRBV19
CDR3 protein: ASAKPNGGREQY

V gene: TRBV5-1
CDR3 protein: ASSFAGTSGGGPGELF

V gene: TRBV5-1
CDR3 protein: ASSDGQGYEQY

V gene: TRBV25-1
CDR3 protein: ASSSGTGGDDGKNIQY

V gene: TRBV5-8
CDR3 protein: ASGLRQTDTQY

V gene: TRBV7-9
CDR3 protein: ASSPTGGGSYEQY

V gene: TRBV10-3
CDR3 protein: AISGGGFQETQY

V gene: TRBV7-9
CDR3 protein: ASSLAAGQGNTEAF

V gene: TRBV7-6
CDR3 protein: ASSLGQGGDEQF

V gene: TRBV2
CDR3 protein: ASRGPGQPNYGYT

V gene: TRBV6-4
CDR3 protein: ASRTTWPSSYNEQF

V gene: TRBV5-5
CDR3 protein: ASSFFTSGGSQY

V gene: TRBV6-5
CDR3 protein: ASRTAPNEQF

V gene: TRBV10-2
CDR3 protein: ASSETRSINQPQH